This T cell receptor beta chain came from a study of T cells in Graves' hyperthyroidism and ophthalmopathy. Study observations and caveats: In validation, the model predicted ophthalmopathy. These predictions came a median roughly 6.5 months before onset.

TCR beta CDR3 sequences were amplified from RNA transcripts. The TCR CDR3 first-round RT-PCR relied on the HTBI primer set. Each CDR3 protein is one row after TCRdb ran MiXCR on the multiplex PCR reads. The repertoire consists of around 700,000 distinct CDR3 sequences, with around 20% occurring once and the leading ten covering approximately 15%. Trimming stripped 3 bases from V and 10 bases from J, with 10 bases between. The CDR3 covers 13 residues. The germline CDR1 and CDR2 sequences are SGHDN and FVKESK. Remarks on this clonotype: Its target is not known.

The chain uses TRBV14 and TRBJ1-6; D is undetermined. The receptor comes from a woman in her 50s with Graves' hyperthyroidism that later progressed to Graves' ophthalmopathy. The sample taken for sequencing was blood. The CDR3 bases are TGTGCCAGCAGCCATACAGAGTCCTCACCCCTCCACTTT. Protein product: CASSHTESSPLHF.